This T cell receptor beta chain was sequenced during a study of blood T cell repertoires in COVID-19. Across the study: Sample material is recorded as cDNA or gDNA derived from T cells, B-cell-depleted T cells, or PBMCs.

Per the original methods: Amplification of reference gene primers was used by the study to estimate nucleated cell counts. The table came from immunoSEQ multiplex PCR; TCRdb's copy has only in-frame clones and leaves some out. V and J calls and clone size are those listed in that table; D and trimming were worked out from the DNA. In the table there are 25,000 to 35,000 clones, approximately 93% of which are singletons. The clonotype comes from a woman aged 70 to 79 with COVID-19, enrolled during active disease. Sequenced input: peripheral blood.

In nucleotides, the CDR3 is TGTGCCACCAGCAGAGAAAGTGCCTGGCAGAACACCGGGGAGCTGTTTTTT. It is translated as CATSRESAWQNTGELFF. The V and J genes are TRBV15 and TRBJ2-2; D uncertain. The length of the CDR3 is 17 residues. Per the germline V gene, CDR1 is LNHNV and CDR2 is YYDKDF (reference sequence). The V end lost 0 bases, the J end lost 1 base, and 12 bases lay between the germline ends.